The T cell receptor beta chain described here comes from a study of CD8 T cells in ankylosing spondylitis (dated by TCRdb to about 2017). Background on the whole study: The study set out to find disease-linked TCR variants by profiling T cell receptor beta repertoires in ankylosing spondylitis patients and healthy donors. The whole study cohort included 108 healthy donors and 25 or so ankylosing spondylitis patients. Samples of peripheral blood were taken, and for ankylosing spondylitis patients, synovial fluid was collected as well. General study outcomes and caveats: The disease-linked clones were reported to be significantly enriched in matched synovial fluid samples from ankylosing spondylitis patients. A TCR beta motif of several highly homologous amino acid variants appeared characteristic of blood from ankylosing spondylitis patients. A CD8+ phenotype was shown by the disease-linked clones, which were found at relatively low frequencies in peripheral blood. Some of the motif variants had been reported before in the synovial fluid and blood of reactive arthritis patients, a finding that suggests common disease-initiation mechanisms.

Reads for this sample came from an Illumina HiSeq 2500. Quantitative 5'-RACE with molecular barcodes was the method used to prepare the TCR beta libraries. On the authors' methods: Disease-linked TCR variants were identified with a new computational method built on a probabilistic model of VDJ rearrangement. TCRdb reprocessed the public reads (quality trimming at Q25 with fastp, clone calling with MiXCR) and kept in-frame beta chains. Each entry is one CDR3 protein sequence, shown with its most common DNA and genes. These V and J calls are TCRdb output, not the study's own analysis. This sample has roughly 100,000 distinct CDR3 sequences in its table, and less than 25% of those were observed once. The ten most abundant clones make up more than 9% of the sample. In this sample, this clonotype turned up a few times. It lacks a known antigen. No much larger clone exists at a distance of one base, and base qualities are not known.

V gives up 1 base and J gives up 1 base, and the segment between their germline ends measures 12 bases. The CDR3 runs 16 amino acids, cysteine and phenylalanine included. Kept here is only the CDR3 DNA, which spans 48 bases and is read in frame from base 1. Reading the germline V gene (reference sequence) gives CDR1 LNHNV and CDR2 YYDKDF. Synovial fluid samples were matched to blood samples from the same ankylosing spondylitis patients. This clonotype was sampled from a male donor with ankylosing spondylitis. This chain joins TRBV15 to TRBJ2-3, with the D gene too uncertain to name. What was sequenced was synovial fluid, either unsorted or a sorted T cell fraction (not recorded which). The nucleotide sequence is given as TGTGCCACCAGCAGAGGAACCGCGAGACGCACAGATACGCAGTATTTT. Its translation reads: CATSRGTARRTDTQYF.